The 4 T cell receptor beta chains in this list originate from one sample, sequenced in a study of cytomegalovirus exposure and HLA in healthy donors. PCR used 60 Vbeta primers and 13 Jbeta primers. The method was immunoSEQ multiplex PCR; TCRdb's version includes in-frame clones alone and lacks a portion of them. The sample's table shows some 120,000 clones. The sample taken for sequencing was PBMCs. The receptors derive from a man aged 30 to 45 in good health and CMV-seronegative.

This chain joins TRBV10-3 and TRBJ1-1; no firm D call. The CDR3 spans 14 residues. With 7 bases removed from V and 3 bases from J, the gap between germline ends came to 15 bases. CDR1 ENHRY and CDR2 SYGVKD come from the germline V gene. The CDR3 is CAITDVSGDTEAFF. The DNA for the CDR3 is TGTGCCATCACGGATGTCTCCGGGGACACTGAAGCTTTCTTT.

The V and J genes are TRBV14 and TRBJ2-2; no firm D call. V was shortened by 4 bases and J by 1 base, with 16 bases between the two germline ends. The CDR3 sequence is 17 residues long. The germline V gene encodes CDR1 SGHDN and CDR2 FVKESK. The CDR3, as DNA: TGTGCCAGCAGCCGCCCTTCAAGGTCGGGGAACACCGGGGAGCTGTTTTTT. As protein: CASSRPSRSGNTGELFF.

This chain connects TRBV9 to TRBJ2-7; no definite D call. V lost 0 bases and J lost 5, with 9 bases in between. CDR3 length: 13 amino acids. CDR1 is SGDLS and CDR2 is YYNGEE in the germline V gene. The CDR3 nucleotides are TGTGCCAGCAGCGTAGACAGCCGGCACGAGCAGTACTTC. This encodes CASSVDSRHEQYF.

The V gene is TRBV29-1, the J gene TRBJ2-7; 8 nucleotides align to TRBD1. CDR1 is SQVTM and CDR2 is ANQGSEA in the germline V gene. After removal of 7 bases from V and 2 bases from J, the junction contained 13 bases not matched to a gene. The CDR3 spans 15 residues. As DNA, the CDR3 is TGCAGCGATCTATTGACAGGGGCCCTTCCCTACGAGCAGTACTTC. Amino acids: CSDLLTGALPYEQYF.